This T cell receptor beta chain was documented in a study of CDR3 diversity in severe acne. The CDR3 runs 14 residues. Trimming removed 5 bases from V and 6 bases from J; junction bases left unmatched: 7. Germline CDR1 reads SEHNR; CDR2 reads FQNEAQ (reference sequence). In this sample, this clonotype is medium-sized (0.01 to 0.1%). Each CDR3 protein is one row after TCRdb ran MiXCR on the PCR reads. The data contain roughly 81,000 distinct CDR3 sequences, roughly half of them singletons. The TCR sequence derives from a male donor in good health, serving as a control. Sequencing was performed on blood. The V call is TRBV7-9, the J call TRBJ2-7; 10 bases are a match to TRBD1. In DNA form, the CDR3 reads TGTGCCAGCAGCACCGGGACAGGGGTGGGCGAGCAGTACTTC. Its protein is CASSTGTGVGEQYF. Looking up the rest from reference TRBV7-9 and TRBJ2-7 gives the full variable domain: DTGVSQNPRHKITKRGQNVTFRCDPISEHNRLYWYRQTLGQGPEFLTYFQNEAQLEKSRLLSDRFSAERPKGSFSTLEIQRTEQGDSAMYLCASSTGTGVGEQYFGPGTRLTVT.